Below, 9 T cell receptor beta chains from the same sample are listed, as sequenced in a study of T cells in localized non-small cell lung cancer. Sequencing was performed with immunoSEQ multiplex PCR; in TCRdb, only in-frame clones are kept and a portion is missing. The repertoire holds 58,000 or so clones, roughly 88% seen once, with about 2% in the top ten. The sample was peripheral blood, taken before any cancer treatment. The receptors were gathered from a woman aged 35 to 70 with stage I lung adenocarcinoma.

V gene TRBV19 combines with J gene TRBJ2-6; D is undetermined. The germline CDR1 and CDR2 sequences are LNHDA and SQIVND (reference sequence). The germline V and J ends were trimmed by 6 bases and 3 bases, with 12 bases remaining between them. The CDR3 length is 15 residues. CDR3 coding DNA: TGTGCCAGTAGCCGGCAACAGTATGGGGCCAACGTCCTGACTTTC. This encodes CASSRQQYGANVLTF.

This chain joins TRBV7-9 and TRBJ1-1; D gene ambiguous. Per germline, CDR1 SEHNR and CDR2 FQNEAQ (reference sequence). The germline V and J ends were trimmed by 2 bases and 5 bases, with 0 bases remaining between them. The CDR3 length is 10 residues. The CDR3 is CASSLTEAFF. The CDR3 bases are TGTGCCAGCAGCTTAACTGAAGCTTTCTTT.

The rearrangement links TRBV5-5 to TRBJ1-6, with a tentative D call TRBD1 (6 bases). Trimming removed 5 bases at V and 14 bases at J, with 14 bases between. The CDR3 totals 12 residues. CDR1 and CDR2 from the germline V gene are SGHKS and YYEKEE (reference sequence). Here the CDR3 reads CASSRMWDTLHF. For the CDR3, the DNA is TGTGCCAGCAGTCGAATGTGGGACACCCTCCACTTT.

The rearrangement uses TRBV6-1 and TRBJ1-2, with D maybe TRBD1 (6 bases). Trimming removed 5 bases from V and 2 bases from J, with 15 bases in between. The CDR3 runs to 15 residues. Germline assignment: CDR1 MNHNS and CDR2 SASEGT. The CDR3 DNA follows: TGTGCCAGCAGTATCATCTCCGGGACAAACTATGGCTACACCTTC. Amino acids: CASSIISGTNYGYTF.

CDR3 DNA sequence: TGCGCCAGCAGCTTGCTAGCGGGAGGCGCGAACACCGGGGAGCTGTTTTTT. It is translated as CASSLLAGGANTGELFF. This chain joins TRBV5-1 and TRBJ2-2; 11 bases line up with TRBD2. Germline V gene data show CDR1 as SGHRS and CDR2 as YFSETQ. J lost 0 bases, V lost 1 base, and 2 bases had no gene match. The CDR3 contains 17 residues.

The chain is built from TRBV19 and TRBJ1-6, with D hard to call. V was pared by 3 bases and J by 7 bases, with 13 bases between. The CDR3 is 15 residues long. Germline V gene lookup returns CDR1 LNHDA and CDR2 SQIVND (reference sequence). The CDR3 DNA follows: TGTGCCAGTAGTATTGAAGAGGGCGGGAATTCACCCCTCCACTTT. Protein: CASSIEEGGNSPLHF.

This CDR3 reads CASRSLSLPQPQHF. Here the CDR3 DNA reads TGTGCCAGCAGGTCTCTTTCACTCCCTCAGCCCCAGCATTTT. The chain is built from TRBV27 and TRBJ1-5; D remains ambiguous. The CDR3 sequence is 14 residues long. Trimming took 6 bases from V and 6 from J, leaving 15 bases between them. Germline CDR1 reads MNHEY; CDR2 reads SMNVEV (reference sequence).

The chain is built from TRBV7-6 and TRBJ2-1; TRBD1 might be the D (5 bases). Germline loops: CDR1 SGHVS, CDR2 FNYEAQ. The CDR3 spans 13 residues. With 3 bases removed from V and 3 bases from J, the gap between germline ends came to 6 bases. CDR3 sequence: CASSLTDYNEQFF. CDR3 sequence (DNA): TGTGCCAGCAGCTTGACAGACTACAATGAGCAGTTCTTC.

V usage is TRBV7-2 and J usage is TRBJ2-7; possibly TRBD1 or TRBD2 for D (5 bases each). CDR3 length equals 14 residues. V was pared by 4 bases and J by 5 bases, with 15 bases between. The germline V gene has CDR1 SGHTA and CDR2 FQGNSA. CDR3 sequence: CASSSYGGGNEQYF. The CDR3 nucleotides are TGTGCCAGCAGCTCCTACGGTGGGGGAAACGAGCAGTACTTC. The variable domain in full, with the rest retrieved from reference TRBV7-2 and TRBJ2-7, is GAGVSQSPSNKVTEKGKDVELRCDPISGHTALYWYRQSLGQGLEFLIYFQGNSAPDKSGLPSDRFSAERTGGSVSTLTIQRTQQEDSAVYLCASSSYGGGNEQYFGPGTRLTVT.